These T cell receptor beta chains were read from a single sample in a study of CDR3 diversity in severe acne. From the PCR reads, TCRdb called clonotypes with MiXCR, one entry per CDR3 protein. Of about 76,000 distinct CDR3 sequences listed, over 40% are singletons. The material sequenced was blood. The source is a male donor in good health, without acne. The CDR3 runs from the conserved cysteine through the conserved F or W. D genes are given only for firm matches. The size of a clone is reported for some rows only, either as once, few or many, or as a class for expanded clones.

abundance: medium-sized; j_gene: TRBJ2-1; d_gene: TRBD2; v_gene: TRBV10-3; CDR3nt: TGTGCCATCAGTGAGTCGGTAGCGGGGCAACAAGCTATCTACAATGAGCAGTTCTTC; CDR3aa: CAISESVAGQQAIYNEQFF
abundance: .; j_gene: TRBJ1-2; d_gene: TRBD1; v_gene: TRBV10-3; CDR3nt: TGTGCCATCAGTGAGTCGATCGGACAGGGAGGCTACACCTTC; CDR3aa: CAISESIGQGGYTF
abundance: .; j_gene: TRBJ2-5; d_gene: TRBD1; v_gene: TRBV7-9; CDR3nt: TGTGCCAGCAGCAGGGACAGGTTGGAGACCCAGTACTTC; CDR3aa: CASSRDRLETQYF
abundance: .; j_gene: TRBJ2-5; d_gene: TRBD1; v_gene: TRBV28; CDR3nt: TGTGCCAGCAGGACAGGGTATGAGACCCAGTACTTC; CDR3aa: CASRTGYETQYF
abundance: .; j_gene: TRBJ1-2; d_gene: .; v_gene: TRBV12-3/TRBV12-4; CDR3nt: TGTGCCAGCAGTTTCTTGACTAGTGGCTACACCTTC; CDR3aa: CASSFLTSGYTF
abundance: .; j_gene: TRBJ2-1; d_gene: TRBD2; v_gene: TRBV6-4; CDR3nt: TGTGCCAGCAGTGGCGGGACTAGCGGTTACAATGAGCAGTTCTTC; CDR3aa: CASSGGTSGYNEQFF
abundance: .; j_gene: TRBJ2-7; d_gene: .; v_gene: TRBV12-5; CDR3nt: TGTGCTAGTGGGGGCTCCTACGAGCAGTACTTC; CDR3aa: CASGGSYEQYF
abundance: .; j_gene: TRBJ1-2; d_gene: .; v_gene: TRBV20-1; CDR3nt: TGCAGTGCTAGAGATACCCGGGCGGGAGGCTACACCTTC; CDR3aa: CSARDTRAGGYTF
abundance: .; j_gene: TRBJ1-1; d_gene: .; v_gene: TRBV10-3; CDR3nt: TGTGCCACCCGACAGCATGAGACTGAAGCTTTCTTT; CDR3aa: CATRQHETEAFF
abundance: .; j_gene: TRBJ2-3; d_gene: TRBD2; v_gene: TRBV20-1; CDR3nt: TGCAGTGCAAACCTACTAGCGGGGGTGCAGGGAGATACGCAGTATTTT; CDR3aa: CSANLLAGVQGDTQYF
abundance: .; j_gene: TRBJ1-2; d_gene: .; v_gene: TRBV9; CDR3nt: TGTGCCAGCAGCTTCGGACAGAAAGGTGGCTACACCTTC; CDR3aa: CASSFGQKGGYTF
abundance: .; j_gene: TRBJ2-7; d_gene: .; v_gene: TRBV20-1; CDR3nt: TGCAGTGCTGGGGGGTCCGGGACAGAGACATCATACGAGCAGTACTTC; CDR3aa: CSAGGSGTETSYEQYF
abundance: .; j_gene: TRBJ2-3; d_gene: TRBD1; v_gene: TRBV2; CDR3nt: TGTACCAGCAGTGTAGTAGGACAGGGAACAGATACGCAGTATTTT; CDR3aa: CTSSVVGQGTDTQYF
abundance: few; j_gene: TRBJ2-7; d_gene: .; v_gene: TRBV20-1; CDR3nt: TGCAGTGCTAGAGGGCAAATAGCACCCCACGAGCAGTACTTC; CDR3aa: CSARGQIAPHEQYF
abundance: .; j_gene: TRBJ2-3; d_gene: .; v_gene: TRBV20-1; CDR3nt: TGCAGTGCTAGACCGGGACCGAAGAACACTGAAGCTTTCACAGATACGCAGTATTTT; CDR3aa: CSARPGPKNTEAFTDTQYF
abundance: .; j_gene: TRBJ2-5; d_gene: .; v_gene: TRBV7-9; CDR3nt: TGTGCCAGCAGCTTAGGGACAGACGGGACCCAGTACTTC; CDR3aa: CASSLGTDGTQYF
abundance: .; j_gene: TRBJ2-3; d_gene: .; v_gene: TRBV7-2; CDR3nt: TGTGCCAGCAGCGCGGGGGCGTCCCCTACGCAGTATTTT; CDR3aa: CASSAGASPTQYF
abundance: few; j_gene: TRBJ2-7; d_gene: TRBD1; v_gene: TRBV5-4; CDR3nt: TGTGCCAGCAGCTTTCAGGGGGCGGGCGAGCAGTACTTC; CDR3aa: CASSFQGAGEQYF
abundance: .; j_gene: TRBJ2-2; d_gene: .; v_gene: TRBV11-1; CDR3nt: TGTGCCAGCAGCTCTTCCTGGGGCGGAAGCACCGGGGAGCTGTTTTTT; CDR3aa: CASSSSWGGSTGELFF
abundance: .; j_gene: TRBJ2-4; d_gene: TRBD1; v_gene: TRBV20-1; CDR3nt: TGCAGTGCTACGGGACAGGGGGCGAAGGCAGCCAAAAACATTCAGTACTTC; CDR3aa: CSATGQGAKAAKNIQYF
abundance: few; j_gene: TRBJ1-1; d_gene: .; v_gene: TRBV7-9; CDR3nt: TGTGCCAGCAGCTTAAACGGGCAGAACACTGAAGCTTTCTTT; CDR3aa: CASSLNGQNTEAFF
abundance: many; j_gene: TRBJ1-2; d_gene: TRBD1; v_gene: TRBV28; CDR3nt: TGTGCCAGCACCCCCGAGACAGGGGTGATGGGCTACACCTTC; CDR3aa: CASTPETGVMGYTF
abundance: .; j_gene: TRBJ1-2; d_gene: .; v_gene: TRBV7-9; CDR3nt: TGTGCCAGCAATAGTAACTATGGCTACACCTTC; CDR3aa: CASNSNYGYTF
abundance: medium-sized; j_gene: TRBJ2-1; d_gene: TRBD2; v_gene: TRBV10-1; CDR3nt: TGCGCCAGCTCGGCGGGAGAGGAGCAGTTCTTC; CDR3aa: CASSAGEEQFF
abundance: .; j_gene: TRBJ1-1; d_gene: .; v_gene: TRBV2; CDR3nt: TGTGCCAGCACGGGGGGCGAAGCTTTCTTT; CDR3aa: CASTGGEAFF
abundance: .; j_gene: TRBJ1-1; d_gene: TRBD1; v_gene: TRBV7-3; CDR3nt: TGTGCCAGCAGCCTAGGACAGGGTAGAACTGAAGCTTTCTTT; CDR3aa: CASSLGQGRTEAFF
abundance: .; j_gene: TRBJ2-5; d_gene: .; v_gene: TRBV6-1; CDR3nt: TGTGCCAGCAGTGAGGCTCCAGGGTTGGGAGAGACCCAGTACTTC; CDR3aa: CASSEAPGLGETQYF
abundance: .; j_gene: TRBJ1-5; d_gene: TRBD1; v_gene: TRBV6-5; CDR3nt: TGTGCCAGCAGTCAGACAGGGGGATTTCAGCCCCAGCATTTT; CDR3aa: CASSQTGGFQPQHF
abundance: few; j_gene: TRBJ2-5; d_gene: .; v_gene: TRBV10-3; CDR3nt: TGTGCCATCAGTGACGAAGAGACCCAGTACTTC; CDR3aa: CAISDEETQYF